These 14 T cell receptor beta chains were sequenced from one sample in a study of neurological immune-mediated disorders. TCRdb re-analysed the 5' RACE reads in MiXCR, keeping a single row per CDR3 protein. The data show 35,000 or so distinct CDR3 sequences, with about a tenth seen just once and 5.5% to 7% held by the top ten. The sequenced sample consisted of PBMCs. The receptors shown here come from a woman in her thirties with HTLV-1-associated myelopathy (HAM/TSP).

This clonotype was detected ten times or more. This chain uses TRBV5-1 with TRBJ1-4; 7 bases are a match to TRBD1. Per the germline V gene, CDR1 is SGHRS and CDR2 is YFSETQ. V lost 2 bases to trimming and J lost 8 bases; unmatched junction nucleotides: 6. The CDR3 runs 14 residues. CDR3 in amino acids: CASSFDRDGEKLFF. In DNA, the CDR3 is TGCGCCAGCAGCTTTGACAGGGACGGCGAAAAACTGTTTTTT.

In this sample, this clonotype turned up many times. V and J are TRBV9 and TRBJ2-2, with D perhaps matching TRBD1 or TRBD2 (5 bases each). The V gene lost 0 bases and the J gene lost 4 bases, with 10 bases spanning the gap. This CDR3 has 15 amino acids. The germline gives CDR1 SGDLS, CDR2 YYNGEE. Written as DNA, the CDR3 is TGTGCCAGCAGCGTAGGGGACGGAAGCACCGGGGAGCTGTTTTTT. Its translation: CASSVGDGSTGELFF. Filled out from reference TRBV9 and TRBJ2-2, the complete variable domain reads DSGVTQTPKHLITATGQRVTLRCSPRSGDLSVYWYQQSLDQGLQFLIQYYNGEERAKGNILERFSAQQFPDLHSELNLSSLELGDSALYFCASSVGDGSTGELFFGEGSRLTVL.

This clonotype showed up many times. The genes are TRBV20-1 and TRBJ1-1; the match to TRBD1 covers 8 bases. The germline CDR1 and CDR2 sequences are DFQATT and SNEGSKA (reference sequence). Trimming cost V 7 bases and J 0 bases; bases outside gene matches: 4. The CDR3 covers 13 residues. In nucleotides, the CDR3 is TGCAGTGTAAGGACAGGGCTGAACACTGAAGCTTTCTTT. Translation gives CSVRTGLNTEAFF.

There are many counts of this clonotype. The V gene is TRBV5-1, the J gene TRBJ1-5; D not resolved. CDR3 length equals 15 residues. V lost 0 bases and J lost 2, with 9 bases in between. CDR1 SGHRS and CDR2 YFSETQ come from the germline V gene. The CDR3 DNA is TGCGCCAGCAGCTTGGGGGGTATGGGCAATCAGCCCCAGCATTTT. This translates into CASSLGGMGNQPQHF.

This clonotype is medium-sized within its sample. The chain is built from TRBV12-3 or TRBV12-4 and TRBJ1-1, with D possibly being TRBD1 (5 bases). Trimming took 3 bases from V and 7 from J, leaving 9 bases between them. The CDR3 is made up of 12 amino acids. CDR3 nucleotides: TGTGCCAGCAGTTTGGGGACGGGTGAAGCTTTCTTT. As protein: CASSLGTGEAFF.

In this sample, this clonotype turned up many times. The chain uses TRBV7-2 and TRBJ1-6; 7 nucleotides agree with TRBD1. The CDR3 extends over 15 amino acids. Germline CDR1 SGHTA, CDR2 FQGNSA. V was clipped by 2 bases and J by 5 bases; unmatched bases: 3. CDR3 in amino acids: CASSLYGTDNSPLHF. The CDR3 bases are TGTGCCAGCAGCTTATATGGGACAGATAATTCACCCCTCCACTTT. The full variable domain, rest sourced from reference TRBV7-2 and TRBJ1-6, is GAGVSQSPSNKVTEKGKDVELRCDPISGHTALYWYRQSLGQGLEFLIYFQGNSAPDKSGLPSDRFSAERTGGSVSTLTIQRTQQEDSAVYLCASSLYGTDNSPLHFGNGTRLTVT.

The chain is built from TRBV20-1 and TRBJ2-7; D is tentatively TRBD1 or TRBD2 (5 bases each). Germline lookup yields CDR1 DFQATT and CDR2 SNEGSKA (reference sequence). The CDR3 has 15 amino acids. The V and J ends lost 3 bases and 4 bases respectively, with 19 bases between them. CDR3 sequence reads: CSASGADFLGYEQYF. The CDR3 DNA reads TGCAGTGCTAGCGGGGCGGACTTTCTCGGATACGAGCAGTACTTC.

This clonotype was recorded many times. The CDR3 reads CASSLTGGGTDTQYF. The CDR3 DNA follows: TGTGCCAGCAGCTTAACTGGCGGGGGCACAGATACGCAGTATTTT. V and J are TRBV7-2 and TRBJ2-3, with a possible D match to TRBD2 (6 bases). There are 15 residues in the CDR3. The germline V gene has CDR1 SGHTA and CDR2 FQGNSA. Between the trimmed V and J ends, which lost 2 bases and 1 base, there was a span of 10 bases.

This clonotype was detected ten times or more. The chain uses TRBV20-1 and TRBJ2-7, with TRBD1 identical over 9 bases. CDR1 is DFQATT, CDR2 SNEGSKA, per germline (reference sequence). The length of the CDR3 is 12 residues. V was pared by 6 bases and J by 1 base, with 1 base of the junction left unmatched. As DNA, the CDR3 is TGCAGTGCCGGGACAGGGTCCTACGAGCAGTACTTC. The encoded protein is CSAGTGSYEQYF.

This clonotype was observed many times. This rearrangement joins TRBV7-2 to TRBJ2-1, with 8 bases matching TRBD2. In germline, CDR1 is SGHTA, CDR2 FQGNSA. The CDR3 is 13 amino acids. Trimming at V came to 1 base and at J to 13 bases, leaving 6 bases not matched to a gene. CDR3 sequence (DNA): TGTGCCAGCAGCTTAGATACTAGCGGTCTTCAGTTCTTC. Residues: CASSLDTSGLQFF. The whole variable domain, remainder taken from reference TRBV7-2 and TRBJ2-1, is GAGVSQSPSNKVTEKGKDVELRCDPISGHTALYWYRQSLGQGLEFLIYFQGNSAPDKSGLPSDRFSAERTGGSVSTLTIQRTQQEDSAVYLCASSLDTSGLQFFGPGTRLTVL.

This clonotype was detected ten times or more. J is TRBJ1-5 and V is TRBV6-2 or TRBV6-3; 9 bases fit TRBD1. The length of the CDR3 is 15 residues. The germline V gene has CDR1 MNHEY and CDR2 SVGEGT. V was clipped by 4 bases and J by 5 bases; unmatched bases: 6. DNA of the CDR3: TGTGCCAGCAGTTCATACAGGGGGCGCGATCAGCCCCAGCATTTT. Encoded protein: CASSSYRGRDQPQHF.

This clonotype was seen ten or more times. The V call is TRBV12-3 or TRBV12-4, the J call TRBJ1-1, with 7 bases aligning to TRBD1. With 6 bases clipped from V and 0 bases from J, the junction kept 16 bases outside the gene matches. The CDR3 spans 18 residues. The chain's CDR3 is CASSRQGGGLRLNTEAFF. The CDR3 DNA is TGTGCCAGCAGCCGACAGGGAGGAGGATTGAGGTTGAACACTGAAGCTTTCTTT.

This clonotype was observed many times. The chain joins TRBV10-3 to TRBJ1-6; D is ambiguous. CDR3 size: 13 residues. Trimming removed 3 bases at V and 10 bases at J, with 10 bases between. The germline V gene has CDR1 ENHRY and CDR2 SYGVKD. The CDR3 bases are TGTGCCATCAGTGATCCCTTGGGGTCACCCCTCCACTTT. Amino acids: CAISDPLGSPLHF.

This clonotype was observed many times. The chain joins TRBV5-5 to TRBJ2-7; a possible D gene is TRBD1 (6 bases). There are 15 residues in the CDR3. V was trimmed by 4 bases and J by 1 base, leaving 15 bases between them. Germline lookup yields CDR1 SGHKS and CDR2 YYEKEE (reference sequence). The CDR3 loop reads CASSPSPGQSYEQYF. The CDR3 DNA sequence: TGTGCCAGCAGCCCATCCCCTGGACAGTCCTACGAGCAGTACTTC.